The present T cell receptor (beta chain) was sequenced within a study of T cells in localized non-small cell lung cancer. This clone occurred once. Trimming left V 3 bases short and J 2 bases short, with 2 bases between. In germline, CDR1 is SGHDT, CDR2 YYEEEE. The CDR3 sequence is 12 residues long. TCRdb's copy holds only in-frame clones and misses some; the assay was immunoSEQ multiplex PCR. The sample has about 45,000 clones; 91% are singletons. This TCR derives from a woman aged 40-75 years with stage II lung adenocarcinoma. The sample here was PBMCs, taken before any cancer treatment. J is TRBJ1-4 and V is TRBV5-6; D is undetermined. The CDR3 DNA sequence: TGTGCCAGCAGCTGGACTAATGAAAAACTGTTTTTT. Protein product: CASSWTNEKLFF.